One sample yielded the 30 T cell receptor beta chains listed below, sequenced in a study of neurological immune-mediated disorders. Each CDR3 protein gets one entry after TCRdb re-called the 5' RACE reads with MiXCR. The table records tens of thousands of distinct CDR3 sequences, 7% to 10% of them present only once. The time point here: longitudinal time-point 3. The sequenced sample consisted of PBMCs. All receptors derive from a middle-aged woman in good health.

This clonotype was observed at least ten times. V and J are TRBV5-1 and TRBJ1-1, with a weak D call TRBD1 (5 bases). This CDR3 is 14 amino acids long. Germline assignment: CDR1 SGHRS and CDR2 YFSETQ. Trimming pared 5 bases from V and 1 base from J, leaving 12 bases between. CDR3 region: CASRLGPENTEAFF. The CDR3 bases are TGCGCCAGCAGACTGGGACCGGAGAACACTGAAGCTTTCTTT.

At least ten counts were recorded for this clonotype. The chain couples TRBV15 to TRBJ2-1; 11 bases are shared with TRBD2. The junction had 5 bases not matched to a gene; V was cut back by 2 bases and J by 8 bases. Germline V gene data show CDR1 as LNHNV and CDR2 as YYDKDF (reference sequence). The CDR3 has 15 amino acids. The CDR3 coding sequence is TGTGCCACCAGCAGAACTAGCGGGAGCGGCGATGAGCAGTTCTTC. Amino acids: CATSRTSGSGDEQFF.

This clonotype came up many times. The V and J genes are TRBV7-2 and TRBJ2-3, with a possible D match to TRBD1 (6 bases). V lost 5 bases and J 7 bases, leaving 10 bases between the germline ends. The CDR3 is 12 residues long. Germline CDR1 and CDR2: SGHTA and FQGNSA. The CDR3 coding sequence is TGTGCCAGCAGCCATGGACAGTATACGCAGTATTTT. It translates to CASSHGQYTQYF.

This clonotype was observed many times. J is TRBJ1-6 and V is TRBV4-3, with TRBD1 matching 7 bases. The CDR3 covers 16 residues. Germline lookup yields CDR1 LGHNA and CDR2 YSLEER. Trimming removed 4 bases from V and 9 bases from J; junction bases left unmatched: 12. The CDR3 protein is CASSRHTGEFGSPLHF. The CDR3 nucleotides are TGCGCCAGCAGCCGACACACAGGGGAGTTCGGTTCACCCCTCCACTTT.

Turning to this clonotype: Possible read error: a much larger clone is one base away. The chain uses TRBV29-1 and TRBJ2-2; D may be TRBD2 (6 bases). In germline, CDR1 is SQVTM, CDR2 ANQGSEA. CDR3 size: 14 residues. This chain's CDR3 is CSVGVATGAGDLFF. Written as DNA, the CDR3 is TGCAGCGTTGGAGTCGCAACGGGAGCCGGGGATCTGTTTTTT.

This clonotype was seen many times. CDR3 sequence: CASSIGETQYF. CDR3 nucleotides: TGTGCCAGCAGTATCGGAGAGACCCAGTACTTC. The V and J genes are TRBV6-5 and TRBJ2-5, with unresolved D. This CDR3 contains 11 residues. Germline lookup yields CDR1 MNHEY and CDR2 SVGAGI. V lost 5 bases and J 4 bases, leaving 5 bases between the germline ends.

This clonotype was seen repeatedly, ten times or more. The gene calls are TRBV30 and TRBJ2-1; TRBD1 matches 7 bases. The CDR3 is made up of 13 amino acids. CDR1 is GTSNPN, CDR2 SVGIG, per germline (reference sequence). J lost 5 bases, V lost 5 bases, and 6 bases had no gene match. The CDR3 region is CAWGWGQNNEQFF. In DNA form, the CDR3 reads TGTGCCTGGGGGTGGGGACAGAACAATGAGCAGTTCTTC.

V is TRBV6-2 or TRBV6-3 and J is TRBJ2-2; a possible D gene is TRBD2 (6 bases). Trimming left V 6 bases short and J 2 bases short, with 28 bases between. Germline V gives CDR1 MNHEY, CDR2 SVGEGT. CDR3 length equals 20 residues. Here the CDR3 DNA reads TGTGCCAGCAGGCCGCTTTATTACCGGGGCAGCGGGCTCAACACCGGGGAGCTGTTTTTT. This gives the protein CASRPLYYRGSGLNTGELFF.

This clonotype was seen ten or more times. The genes are TRBV12-3 or TRBV12-4 and TRBJ1-5, with 8 bases lining up with TRBD1. V lost 1 base and J lost 1; bases outside the gene matches: 3. The CDR3 consists of 16 residues. The DNA of the CDR3 is TGTGCCAGCAGTTTAGGACAGGGGAGGAGCAATCAGCCCCAGCATTTT. Protein: CASSLGQGRSNQPQHF.

At least ten counts were recorded for this clonotype. The V call is TRBV18, the J call TRBJ1-1; D call uncertain. The CDR3 runs 14 residues. Germline lookup yields CDR1 KGHSH and CDR2 LQKENI. V lost 3 bases to trimming and J lost 3 bases, with 11 bases between them. CDR3 DNA sequence: TGTGCCAGCTCACCTCTGACGGGCCACACTGAAGCTTTCTTT. Its protein is CASSPLTGHTEAFF.

In this sample, this clonotype turned up many times. The J gene is TRBJ1-2, the V gene TRBV20-1; D might be TRBD1 (5 bases). The germline V gene encodes CDR1 DFQATT and CDR2 SNEGSKA (reference sequence). This CDR3 is 12 amino acids long. V lost 5 bases and J 8 bases, leaving 15 bases between the germline ends. The CDR3: CSAGSGGDGYTF. CDR3 coding DNA: TGCAGTGCTGGTTCCGGGGGGGACGGCTACACCTTC.

This clonotype was seen at least ten times. The V gene is TRBV29-1, the J gene TRBJ2-7; unclear D gene. Germline V gives CDR1 SQVTM, CDR2 ANQGSEA. V was pared by 5 bases and J by 2 bases, with 10 bases between. CDR3 length: 12 amino acids. The CDR3 DNA is TGCAGCGTTTCCGACGGCCCCTACGAGCAGTACTTC. Amino acids: CSVSDGPYEQYF.

In this sample, this clonotype turned up many times. The rearrangement links TRBV20-1 to TRBJ2-5; 7 nucleotides align to TRBD2. The ends lost 3 bases at V and 0 bases at J; junction bases unmatched: 7. Germline-derived CDR1 and CDR2 are DFQATT and SNEGSKA (reference sequence). This CDR3 is built from 15 residues. CDR3 protein: CSASLAAGNQETQYF. For the CDR3, the DNA is TGCAGTGCTAGTCTAGCGGCAGGGAACCAAGAGACCCAGTACTTC.

There are many counts of this clonotype. This chain uses TRBV3-1 with TRBJ2-1; 12 positions agree with TRBD2. The trim removed 4 bases at V and 0 bases at J, leaving 4 bases unmatched. CDR3 size: 17 residues. Germline V gene data show CDR1 as LGHDT and CDR2 as YNNKEL (reference sequence). The chain's CDR3 is CASSLGLAGSSYNEQFF. Written as DNA, the CDR3 is TGTGCCAGCAGCCTCGGACTAGCGGGGAGCTCCTACAATGAGCAGTTCTTC.

This clonotype was seen at least ten times. The chain joins TRBV14 to TRBJ2-5; tentative D call: TRBD2 (5 bases). The CDR3 consists of 16 residues. The V and J ends lost 4 bases and 2 bases respectively, with 17 bases between them. Germline V gene lookup returns CDR1 SGHDN and CDR2 FVKESK. As DNA, the CDR3 is TGTGCCAGCAGCCCGCGTAGGACCTCGGGGCAAGAGACCCAGTACTTC. It encodes CASSPRRTSGQETQYF.

This clonotype was counted ten times or more. CDR3 in DNA: TGTGCCAGCACTAGTCTGTGGAGGCCCGAAGCGGGAGGTACAGATACGCAGTATTTT. It is translated as CASTSLWRPEAGGTDTQYF. The rearrangement joins TRBV12-3 or TRBV12-4 to TRBJ2-3; TRBD2 matches at 9 bases. The ends lost 7 bases at V and 3 bases at J; junction bases unmatched: 20. The CDR3 contains 19 residues.

In its sample, this clonotype was seen many times. This chain connects TRBV5-1 to TRBJ2-5; D is undetermined. Trimming stripped 0 bases from V and 5 bases from J, with 8 bases between. The germline V gene has CDR1 SGHRS and CDR2 YFSETQ. This CDR3 contains 13 residues. The CDR3: CASSLGSRETQYF. The CDR3 bases are TGCGCCAGCAGCTTGGGGTCCCGGGAGACCCAGTACTTC.

This clonotype was observed at least ten times. The V gene is TRBV29-1, the J gene TRBJ1-2; maybe TRBD1 (6 bases). This CDR3 region has 11 residues. The germline V gene has CDR1 SQVTM and CDR2 ANQGSEA. V lost 5 bases, J lost 6 bases, and 10 bases lay in between. The CDR3 region has the DNA TGCAGCGTTCCGGGGGGCGATGGCTACACCTTC. Translated: CSVPGGDGYTF.

The chain employs TRBV6-5 and TRBJ2-1; D tentatively reads TRBD1 or TRBD2 (5 bases each). V lost 6 bases and J 4 bases, leaving 16 bases between the germline ends. The CDR3 has 15 amino acids. Germline V CDR1 and CDR2: MNHEY, SVGAGI. The CDR3 spells CASSSVAGRYNEQFF. The CDR3 nucleotides read TGTGCCAGCAGCTCCGTGGCAGGGAGATACAATGAGCAGTTCTTC.

This clonotype was recorded many times. This rearrangement joins TRBV20-1 to TRBJ1-2; D not resolved. The length of the CDR3 is 12 residues. CDR1 DFQATT and CDR2 SNEGSKA come from the germline V gene (reference sequence). Trimming took off 2 bases at V and 4 bases at J, with 8 bases between the two ends. CDR3 sequence: CSARYSRYGYTF. CDR3 nucleotide sequence: TGCAGTGCTAGATACAGCCGCTATGGCTACACCTTC.

This clonotype was counted many times. The genes are TRBV7-8 and TRBJ1-5; TRBD1 agrees at 7 bases. The CDR3 sequence is 15 residues long. V was pared by 1 base and J by 4 bases, with 4 bases of the junction left unmatched. Germline V gene sequence: CDR1 SGHVS, CDR2 FQNEAQ. CDR3 protein: CASSLVDRENQPQHF. The CDR3 nucleotides are TGTGCCAGCAGCTTAGTCGACAGGGAGAATCAGCCCCAGCATTTT.

This clonotype appeared many times. V usage is TRBV20-1 and J usage is TRBJ2-1, with D tentatively TRBD2 (7 bases). CDR1 is DFQATT, CDR2 SNEGSKA, per germline (reference sequence). The V end was cut by 2 bases, the J end by 12 bases, with 26 bases between. The CDR3 consists of 16 residues. CDR3 DNA sequence: TGCAGTGCTAGAAAAGAATGGGACTCCGTAGGGGGGGGGCAGTTCTTC. Residues: CSARKEWDSVGGGQFF.

This clonotype was detected many times. This chain links TRBV10-3 with TRBJ1-1, with 8 positions matching TRBD1. Germline V gene sequence: CDR1 ENHRY, CDR2 SYGVKD. The CDR3 totals 11 residues. Trimming removed 2 bases from V and 14 bases from J; junction bases left unmatched: 4. The CDR3 is CAISEGQGAFF. The CDR3 coding sequence is TGTGCCATCAGTGAGGGGCAGGGGGCCTTCTTT.

This clonotype occurred a few times. This chain uses TRBV10-3 with TRBJ2-7, with D maybe TRBD2 (5 bases). V was pared by 6 bases and J by 4 bases, with 16 bases between. The germline gives CDR1 ENHRY, CDR2 SYGVKD. This CDR3 region has 14 residues. In DNA, the CDR3 is TGTGCCATCAGGACCGGCGGGCTTTTTTACGAGCAGTACTTC. Translated: CAIRTGGLFYEQYF.

In this sample, this clonotype turned up many times. V usage is TRBV7-3 and J usage is TRBJ2-5; a weak D match, TRBD1 (6 bases). V was cut by 2 bases and J by 4 bases, with 11 bases left in between. CDR1 and CDR2 (germline): SGHTA, FQGTGA. The CDR3 is 14 amino acids. The CDR3 DNA sequence: TGTGCCAGCAGCTTACAGGGGATAGGAGAGACCCAGTACTTC. Residues: CASSLQGIGETQYF.

This clonotype was recorded many times. This chain connects TRBV12-3 or TRBV12-4 to TRBJ2-1; D assignment may be TRBD1 or TRBD2 (5 bases each). The CDR3 loop spans 16 amino acids. The V end was cut by 4 bases, the J end by 4 bases, with 17 bases between. The CDR3 DNA reads TGTGCCAGCAGTTACCCCCGGGACGGAAGTTACAATGAGCAGTTCTTC. This sequence encodes CASSYPRDGSYNEQFF.

The table lists this clonotype with many counts. The chain recombines TRBV5-1 with TRBJ2-5; TRBD2 aligns across 8 bases. CDR1 and CDR2 (germline): SGHRS, YFSETQ. Trimming at V came to 3 bases and at J to 1 base, leaving 8 bases not matched to a gene. This CDR3 is built from 16 residues. CDR3 in amino acids: CASSSTLAGPQETQYF. The CDR3 DNA reads as TGCGCCAGCAGCTCGACATTAGCGGGGCCCCAAGAGACCCAGTACTTC. Combining the CDR3 with reference TRBV5-1 and TRBJ2-5 gives the whole variable domain KAGVTQTPRYLIKTRGQQVTLSCSPISGHRSVSWYQQTPGQGLQFLFEYFSETQRNKGNFPGRFSGRQFSNSRSEMNVSTLELGDSALYLCASSSTLAGPQETQYFGPGTRLLVL.

This clonotype occurred many times. The V and J genes are TRBV12-3 or TRBV12-4 and TRBJ1-1; D gene unclear. The CDR3 extends over 13 amino acids. Trimming removed 5 bases at V and 3 bases at J, with 10 bases between. The chain's CDR3 is CASSEDLDTEAFF. CDR3 DNA: TGTGCCAGCAGTGAAGATCTGGACACTGAAGCTTTCTTT.

This clonotype was recorded at least ten times. The chain links TRBV7-3 to TRBJ2-1; 9 nucleotides match TRBD1. This CDR3 comprises 16 residues. Germline V gene sequence: CDR1 SGHTA, CDR2 FQGTGA. V lost 3 bases, J lost 0 bases, and 3 bases stayed unmatched. In DNA, the CDR3 is TGTGCCAGCAGCTTCGGGACAGGGAGCTCCTACAATGAGCAGTTCTTC. Residues: CASSFGTGSSYNEQFF.

This clonotype appeared a few times. The chain links TRBV9 to TRBJ2-7, with 7 bases matching TRBD2. V shed 2 bases and J 0 bases; nucleotides not matched to a gene: 2. The germline V gene encodes CDR1 SGDLS and CDR2 YYNGEE. CDR3 length: 14 amino acids. The CDR3 here is CASSVGGSSYEQYF. The CDR3 DNA reads TGTGCCAGCAGCGTCGGCGGGAGCTCCTACGAGCAGTACTTC.